Shown below are 27 T cell receptor beta chains from a single sample sequenced in a study of T cell responses to AZD1222 COVID-19 vaccine. Using immunoSEQ multiplex PCR, the repertoire was profiled, and TCRdb retains in-frame clones only, with some absent. Of over 120,000 clones listed, about 90% were seen once; the top ten hold 1.9%. This specimen consisted of peripheral blood, obtained on day 0 of AZD1222 vaccination. These receptor sequences come from an adult in good health.

The V gene is TRBV18, the J gene TRBJ1-6; D is ambiguous. The CDR3 totals 16 residues. Per germline, CDR1 KGHSH and CDR2 LQKENI. Trimming pared 1 base from V and 1 base from J, leaving 8 bases between. The CDR3 sequence is CASSPLGLSYNSPLHF. The DNA for the CDR3 is TGTGCCAGCTCACCACTGGGGTTGTCCTATAATTCACCCCTCCACTTT.

CDR3 sequence reads: CASPGQNTEAFF. CDR3 coding DNA: TGTGCCAGCCCGGGACAGAACACTGAAGCTTTCTTT. This chain uses TRBV21-1 with TRBJ1-1; the DNA was not compared with TRBD1, the D call given in the table. TRBV21-1 is reported as a pseudogene. This CDR3 is built from 12 residues.

The chain has TRBV18 and TRBJ2-3; the D gene is possibly TRBD1 (7 bases). Trimming took 2 bases from V and 3 from J, leaving 12 bases between them. Germline CDR1 reads KGHSH; CDR2 reads LQKENI. The CDR3 covers 15 residues. This CDR3 reads CASSPVPGGTDTQYF. Written as DNA, the CDR3 is TGTGCCAGCTCACCAGTTCCAGGGGGGACAGATACGCAGTATTTT.

This sequence joins TRBV3-1 (or the pseudogene TRBV3-2) and TRBJ1-1; no clear D gene. The CDR3 covers 11 residues. Trimming pared 0 bases from V and 6 bases from J, leaving 2 bases between. The germline V gene has CDR1 LGHDT and CDR2 YNNKEL (reference sequence). CDR3 sequence: CASSQDAEAFF. Here the CDR3 DNA reads TGTGCCAGCAGCCAAGACGCTGAAGCTTTCTTT.

In this sample, this clone turned up once. The chain joins TRBV27 to TRBJ1-6; D ambiguous. The V end lost 5 bases, the J end lost 0 bases, and 11 bases lay between the germline ends. From germline, CDR1 is MNHEY and CDR2 SMNVEV (reference sequence). The CDR3 is 16 amino acids. The CDR3: CASSLQLSSYNSPLHF. In nucleotides, the CDR3 is TGTGCCAGCAGTCTCCAGTTGAGCTCCTATAATTCACCCCTCCACTTT.

The chain carries TRBV4-2 and TRBJ2-6; D possibly corresponds to TRBD2 (5 bases). The CDR3 is made up of 19 amino acids. V shed 0 bases and J shed 4 bases, with 19 bases lying between them. CDR1 LGHNA and CDR2 YNFKEQ come from the germline V gene. The CDR3 DNA reads TGTGCCAGCAGCCAAGATTCCCGGGGTCAGTTTGCAGGGGCCAACGTCCTGACTTTC. Translation gives CASSQDSRGQFAGANVLTF.

This clone was detected a few times. The V gene is TRBV10-3, the J gene TRBJ2-7, with 7 nucleotides matching TRBD2. Germline CDR1 ENHRY, CDR2 SYGVKD. The CDR3 sequence is 14 residues long. J lost 6 bases, V lost 3 bases, and 8 bases had no gene match. CDR3 protein: CAISDGEGFGEQYF. CDR3 in DNA: TGTGCCATCAGTGATGGGGAGGGCTTCGGCGAGCAGTACTTC.

The CDR3, as DNA: TGTGCCAGCAGTGGGGGGGTCTTTAAGGGAAGGAATCAGCCCCAGCATTTT. This sequence encodes CASSGGVFKGRNQPQHF. The chain has TRBV6-1 and TRBJ1-5, with D perhaps matching TRBD1 (5 bases). Germline V gives CDR1 MNHNS, CDR2 SASEGT. The V and J ends lost 4 bases and 4 bases respectively, with 20 bases between them. CDR3 length equals 17 residues.

The chain links TRBV10-1 to TRBJ2-3, with D unclear. The CDR3 covers 15 residues. V was clipped by 1 base and J by 4 bases, with 12 bases between them. Germline CDR1 is WNHNN and CDR2 is SYGVQD (reference sequence). DNA for the CDR3: TGCGCCAGCAGTGAGTTTGGGTCCTTAGCAGATACGCAGTATTTT. Encoded protein: CASSEFGSLADTQYF.

The chain recombines TRBV7-2 with TRBJ2-1; the match to TRBD1 covers 7 bases. With 6 bases clipped from V and 0 bases from J, the junction kept 5 bases outside the gene matches. The CDR3 is made up of 15 amino acids. Germline CDR1 is SGHTA and CDR2 is FQGNSA. The CDR3 protein is CASRGGGLSYNEQFF. The CDR3 DNA reads as TGTGCCAGCAGAGGGGGCGGCCTCTCCTACAATGAGCAGTTCTTC.

This clone has a handful of counts. The chain recombines TRBV30 with TRBJ2-7; D unclear. V gave up 3 bases and J gave up 1 base, with 7 bases separating them. The CDR3 runs 12 residues. Germline V CDR1 and CDR2: GTSNPN, SVGIG (reference sequence). CDR3 sequence (DNA): TGTGCCTGGAGGGGCAGTTCCTACGAGCAGTACTTC. This codes for CAWRGSSYEQYF.

This sequence joins TRBV2 and TRBJ1-1, with D possibly being TRBD1 (5 bases). The CDR3 runs 14 residues. Trimming stripped 7 bases from V and 0 bases from J, with 12 bases between. In germline, CDR1 is SNHLY, CDR2 FYNNEI. The CDR3 coding sequence is TGTGCCAGCAAGAGGGGAGGGTTGAACACTGAAGCTTTCTTT. Translating gives CASKRGGLNTEAFF.

The chain employs TRBV3-1 (or the pseudogene TRBV3-2) and TRBJ2-1; 14 nucleotides align to TRBD2. This CDR3 is 14 amino acids long. Trimming cost V 4 bases and J 10 bases; bases outside gene matches: 3. CDR1 is LGHDT, CDR2 YNNKEL, per germline (reference sequence). The CDR3 here is CASSRTSGGSEQFF. The DNA for the CDR3 is TGTGCCAGCAGCCGGACTAGCGGGGGGTCAGAGCAGTTCTTC.

This chain connects TRBV4-1 to TRBJ1-3; no clear D gene. The CDR3 has 15 residues. Per the germline V gene, CDR1 is MGHRA and CDR2 is YSYEKL. With 1 base removed from V and 0 bases from J, the gap between germline ends came to 7 bases. The CDR3 sequence is CASSQATYSGNTIYF. The DNA of the CDR3 is TGCGCCAGCAGCCAAGCCACTTACTCTGGAAACACCATATATTTT.

This clone was detected only once. The chain has TRBV19 and TRBJ1-4; D is undetermined. This CDR3 spans 13 amino acids. Per the germline V gene, CDR1 is LNHDA and CDR2 is SQIVND (reference sequence). V was clipped by 5 bases and J by 8 bases, with 12 bases between them. The CDR3 spells CASSLGVREKLFF. As DNA, the CDR3 is TGTGCCAGTAGTCTCGGGGTACGCGAAAAACTGTTTTTT.

The gene calls are TRBV6-2 or TRBV6-3 and TRBJ1-5; 8 bases align to TRBD1. After removal of 2 bases from V and 5 bases from J, the junction contained 14 bases not matched to a gene. CDR1 is MNHEY, CDR2 SVGEGT, per germline. This CDR3 is built from 18 residues. CDR3 region: CASSYAPRTGLGDQPQHF. In DNA form, the CDR3 reads TGTGCCAGCAGTTACGCCCCCCGGACAGGGTTAGGGGATCAGCCCCAGCATTTT.

The chain has TRBV6-2 or TRBV6-3 and TRBJ2-7, with TRBD1 identical over 8 bases. The germline V gene encodes CDR1 MNHEY and CDR2 SVGEGT. The ends lost 2 bases at V and 1 base at J; junction bases unmatched: 7. CDR3 size: 16 residues. CDR3 in DNA: TGTGCCAGCAGTTACGTAATTGGACAGGGTTCCTACGAGCAGTACTTC. Translating it yields CASSYVIGQGSYEQYF.

This rearrangement joins TRBV6-4 to TRBJ1-5; D gene uncertain. V was clipped by 4 bases and J by 0 bases, with 7 bases between them. CDR3 length equals 14 residues. CDR1 is MRHNA, CDR2 SNTAGT, per germline. The CDR3, as DNA: TGTGCCAGCAGTGCAGAGTATAGCAATCAGCCCCAGCATTTT. It yields the protein CASSAEYSNQPQHF.

V gene TRBV4-3 combines with J gene TRBJ2-7, with D unresolved. V lost 2 bases and J lost 0, with 17 bases in between. The CDR3 totals 17 residues. From germline, CDR1 is LGHNA and CDR2 YSLEER. The CDR3 is CASSQYSGPDHSYEQYF. CDR3 DNA: TGCGCCAGCAGCCAATATAGTGGGCCGGACCACTCCTACGAGCAGTACTTC.

This clone was seen just once. The chain links TRBV7-9 to TRBJ2-2; D unresolved. Germline CDR1 is SEHNR and CDR2 is FQNEAQ (reference sequence). Trimming took off 4 bases at V and 0 bases at J, with 6 bases between the two ends. The CDR3 runs to 14 residues. Here the CDR3 DNA reads TGTGCCAGCAGCTACAAGACGAACACCGGGGAGCTGTTTTTT. Translation gives CASSYKTNTGELFF.

This chain connects TRBV19 to TRBJ1-5; tentatively, D is TRBD1 (6 bases). V was shortened by 5 bases and J by 1 base, with 12 bases between the two germline ends. The germline CDR1 and CDR2 sequences are LNHDA and SQIVND (reference sequence). The CDR3 runs to 15 residues. The CDR3 nucleotides read TGTGCCAGTAGTGCAGGGGTTTTGAGCAATCAGCCCCAGCATTTT. Its protein product is CASSAGVLSNQPQHF.

The chain employs TRBV5-1 and TRBJ2-7; 10 bases agree with TRBD1. The V gene end was trimmed by 3 bases and the J gene end by 5 bases; junction bases not matched to a gene: 8. Germline CDR1 is SGHRS and CDR2 is YFSETQ. This CDR3 comprises 15 residues. The CDR3 reads CASSWLSDRGDEQYF. For the CDR3, the DNA is TGCGCCAGCAGCTGGCTCTCGGACAGGGGGGACGAGCAGTACTTC.

V usage is TRBV4-3 and J usage is TRBJ2-7; D unresolved. Germline loops: CDR1 LGHNA, CDR2 YSLEER. The ends were cut back, 0 bases at V and 4 bases at J, with 10 bases in the middle. This CDR3 comprises 14 residues. The CDR3 bases are TGCGCCAGCAGCCAAGATATTGGAAGATACGAGCAGTACTTC. Its protein product is CASSQDIGRYEQYF.

This chain uses TRBV24-1 with TRBJ1-1; 10 nucleotides line up with TRBD1. The length of the CDR3 is 15 residues. After removal of 3 bases from V and 4 bases from J, the junction contained 4 bases not matched to a gene. Germline CDR1 and CDR2: KGHDR and SFDVKD. The CDR3 nucleotides read TGTGCCACCAGTGATCCACGGACAGGGGGCACTGAAGCTTTCTTT. It is translated as CATSDPRTGGTEAFF.

V and J are TRBV18 and TRBJ2-1; no clear D gene. Deletions cut 2 bases from V and 6 bases from J, with 5 bases between. There are 12 residues in the CDR3. Germline assignment: CDR1 KGHSH and CDR2 LQKENI. For the CDR3, the DNA is TGTGCCAGCTCACCATCGGGCAATGAGCAGTTCTTC. As protein: CASSPSGNEQFF.

The gene calls are TRBV6-5 and TRBJ2-3; TRBD2 matches at 10 bases. CDR1 is MNHEY and CDR2 is SVGAGI in the germline V gene. This CDR3 is built from 15 residues. Trimming removed 5 bases from V and 5 bases from J; junction bases left unmatched: 7. DNA for the CDR3: TGTGCCAGCAGTCACCTAGCGGGGGCGGGAGATACGCAGTATTTT. Translating gives CASSHLAGAGDTQYF.

V and J are TRBV9 and TRBJ1-5, with D unresolved. CDR1 SGDLS and CDR2 YYNGEE come from the germline V gene. V lost 3 bases and J lost 2, with 6 bases in between. The CDR3 sequence is 13 residues long. The CDR3 loop is CASSGTGNQPQHF. The CDR3 DNA is TGTGCCAGCAGCGGGACGGGCAATCAGCCCCAGCATTTT.